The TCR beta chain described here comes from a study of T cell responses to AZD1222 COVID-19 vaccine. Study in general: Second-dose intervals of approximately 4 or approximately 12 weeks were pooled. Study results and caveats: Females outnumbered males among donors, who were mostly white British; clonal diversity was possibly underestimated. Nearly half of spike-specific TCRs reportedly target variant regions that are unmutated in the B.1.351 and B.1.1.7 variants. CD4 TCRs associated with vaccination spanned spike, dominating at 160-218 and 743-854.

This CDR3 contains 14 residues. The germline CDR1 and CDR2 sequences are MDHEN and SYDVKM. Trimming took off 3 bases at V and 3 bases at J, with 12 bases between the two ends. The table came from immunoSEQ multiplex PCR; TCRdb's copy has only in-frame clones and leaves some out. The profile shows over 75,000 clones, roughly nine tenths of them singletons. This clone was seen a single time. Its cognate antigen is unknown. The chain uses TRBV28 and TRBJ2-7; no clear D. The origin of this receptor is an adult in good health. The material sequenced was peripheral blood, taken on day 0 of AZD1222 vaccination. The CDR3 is CASSLRQTDYEQYF. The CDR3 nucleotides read TGTGCCAGCAGTTTGCGACAAACCGACTACGAGCAGTACTTC.